This T cell receptor (beta chain) was sequenced in a study of OX40 agonist ivuxolimab in advanced cancers. Whole-study results and caveats: Antigen specificity remained undetermined for the expanded peripheral T cells.

Using immunoSEQ multiplex PCR, the repertoire was profiled, and TCRdb retains in-frame clones only, with some absent. The table lists around 100,000 clones, approximately 90% of them singletons, with under 0.65% in the top ten. A note on this clone: Antigen specificity is unknown.

V gave up 8 bases and J gave up 5 bases, with 21 bases separating them. The CDR3 contains 16 residues. The germline V gene encodes CDR1 SNHLY and CDR2 FYNNEI. This TCR was recovered from an adult with an advanced solid tumor such as melanoma, head and neck, liver or kidney cancer. This chain uses TRBV2 with TRBJ1-4; D may be TRBD1 (6 bases). The sample in question was CD4+ or CD8+ T cells sorted from blood, obtained in a trial of the OX40 agonist ivuxolimab. Here the CDR3 DNA reads TGTGCCAGCTCGATGGGAAACAGGGTCCGCAATGAAAAACTGTTTTTT. It codes for CASSMGNRVRNEKLFF.